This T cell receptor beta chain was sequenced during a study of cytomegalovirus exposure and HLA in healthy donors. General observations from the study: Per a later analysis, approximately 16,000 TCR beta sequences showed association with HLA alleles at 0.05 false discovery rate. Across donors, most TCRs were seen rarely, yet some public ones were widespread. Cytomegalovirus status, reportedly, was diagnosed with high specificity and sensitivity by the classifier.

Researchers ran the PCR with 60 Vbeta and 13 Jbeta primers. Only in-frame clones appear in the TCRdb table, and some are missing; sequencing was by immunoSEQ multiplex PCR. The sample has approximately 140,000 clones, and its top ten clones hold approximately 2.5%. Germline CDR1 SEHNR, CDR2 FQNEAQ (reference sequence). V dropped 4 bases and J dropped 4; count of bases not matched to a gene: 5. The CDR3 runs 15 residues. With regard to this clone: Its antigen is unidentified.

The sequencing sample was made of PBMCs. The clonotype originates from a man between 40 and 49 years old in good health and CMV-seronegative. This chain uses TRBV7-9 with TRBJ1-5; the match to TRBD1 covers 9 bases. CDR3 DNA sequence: TGTGCCAGCAGCTCGACAGGGGGAAGTAATCAGCCCCAGCATTTT. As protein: CASSSTGGSNQPQHF.